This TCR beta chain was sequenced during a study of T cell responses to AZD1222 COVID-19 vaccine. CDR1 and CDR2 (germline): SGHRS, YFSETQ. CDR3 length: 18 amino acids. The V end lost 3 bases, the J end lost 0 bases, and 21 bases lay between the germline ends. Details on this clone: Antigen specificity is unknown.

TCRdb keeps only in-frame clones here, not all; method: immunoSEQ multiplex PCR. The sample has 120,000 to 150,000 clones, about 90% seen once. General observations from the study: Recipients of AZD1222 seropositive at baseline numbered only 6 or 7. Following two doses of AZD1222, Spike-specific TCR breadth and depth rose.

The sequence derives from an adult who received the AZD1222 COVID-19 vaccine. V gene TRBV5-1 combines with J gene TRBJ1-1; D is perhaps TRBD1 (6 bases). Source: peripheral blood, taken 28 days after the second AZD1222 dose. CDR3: CASSSRIGGPFMNTEAFF. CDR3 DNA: TGCGCCAGCAGCTCGCGGATCGGGGGCCCCTTCATGAACACTGAAGCTTTCTTT.